A selection of T cell receptor beta chains follows, all from one sample in a study of monozygotic twins with inflammatory bowel disease. Reanalyzing the 5' RACE reads, TCRdb keeps one entry per CDR3 protein, without DNA. This repertoire comprises 140,000 to 150,000 distinct CDR3 sequences; its ten largest clones make up 0.95% to 1.5%. The specimen was blood. These receptor sequences come from a human donor with ulcerative colitis or Crohn's disease, or a healthy co-twin of an affected twin (not recorded which). Both conserved end residues are part of each CDR3.

j_call: TRBJ2-5
v_call: TRBV10-2
cdr3_aa: CATSNFLETQYF

j_call: TRBJ1-2
v_call: TRBV12-3/TRBV12-4
cdr3_aa: CASSLTGQTYGYTF

j_call: TRBJ1-1
v_call: TRBV28
cdr3_aa: CASSSYGQASQAFF

j_call: TRBJ1-2
v_call: TRBV6-2/TRBV6-3
cdr3_aa: CASSYGPNVGGYTF

j_call: TRBJ2-1
v_call: TRBV30
cdr3_aa: CAWSVLGRAHNEQFF

j_call: TRBJ2-1
v_call: TRBV12-3/TRBV12-4
cdr3_aa: CASRPIRPYNEQFF

j_call: TRBJ1-2
v_call: TRBV29-1
cdr3_aa: CSAAGGGGKGYGYTF

j_call: TRBJ2-2
v_call: TRBV28
cdr3_aa: CASRSISSGSANGELFF

j_call: TRBJ2-2
v_call: TRBV11-2
cdr3_aa: CASSSWTSGRARDTGELFF

j_call: TRBJ1-6
v_call: TRBV12-3/TRBV12-4
cdr3_aa: CASTADGDGSPLHF

j_call: TRBJ2-2
v_call: TRBV7-8
cdr3_aa: CASSPLGTSGVGTGELFF

j_call: TRBJ1-1
v_call: TRBV10-3
cdr3_aa: CAISEGQPDEAFF

j_call: TRBJ2-5
v_call: TRBV7-8
cdr3_aa: CASRRRQGLVTQYF

j_call: TRBJ1-5
v_call: TRBV19
cdr3_aa: CASSSHSNQPQHF

j_call: TRBJ2-7
v_call: TRBV10-2
cdr3_aa: CASSYEGASYEQYF

j_call: TRBJ2-4
v_call: TRBV11-1
cdr3_aa: CASSLGDARRGKGKNIQYF

j_call: TRBJ2-3
v_call: TRBV12-3/TRBV12-4
cdr3_aa: CASSSPWRSSTDTQYF

j_call: TRBJ2-7
v_call: TRBV5-5
cdr3_aa: CASSLVGGVFYEQYF

j_call: TRBJ1-1
v_call: TRBV12-3/TRBV12-4
cdr3_aa: CASSPRTGGKNTEAFF

j_call: TRBJ2-5
v_call: TRBV6-2/TRBV6-3
cdr3_aa: CASSYGGSQYETQYF

j_call: TRBJ2-2
v_call: TRBV7-2
cdr3_aa: CASSPDTNTGELFF

j_call: TRBJ1-2
v_call: TRBV5-1
cdr3_aa: CASSPDSYGYTF

j_call: TRBJ1-2
v_call: TRBV30
cdr3_aa: CAWTFLANYGYTF

j_call: TRBJ2-5
v_call: TRBV4-3
cdr3_aa: CASSQEVLRLAEKETQYF

j_call: TRBJ2-5
v_call: TRBV5-1
cdr3_aa: CASSLGGGQETQYF

j_call: TRBJ1-3
v_call: TRBV29-1
cdr3_aa: CSVRTGGKKDTIYF

j_call: TRBJ2-2
v_call: TRBV4-1
cdr3_aa: CASSLTLAGGNTGELFF

j_call: TRBJ2-7
v_call: TRBV5-1
cdr3_aa: CASSSGLAGGYSYEQYF

j_call: TRBJ1-2
v_call: TRBV5-1
cdr3_aa: CASRIDIYGYTF

j_call: TRBJ1-2
v_call: TRBV6-5
cdr3_aa: CASSYSDRHWNYGYTF

j_call: TRBJ2-2
v_call: TRBV27
cdr3_aa: CATYPGSGPPGELFF

j_call: TRBJ1-4
v_call: TRBV6-1
cdr3_aa: CASTSGTTSEKLFF